Presented here are 27 T cell receptor beta chains from one specimen sequenced in a study of cytomegalovirus exposure and HLA in healthy donors. With 60 Vbeta and 13 Jbeta primers, the PCR was carried out. TCRdb's table, derived via immunoSEQ multiplex PCR, lists solely in-frame clones and lacks some. The table lists about 160,000 clones, 84% of them singletons, with more than 0.85% in the top ten. Sequenced material: PBMCs. The receptor set was obtained from a man under 40 in good health and CMV-seronegative.

The J gene is TRBJ1-2, the V gene TRBV6-6; TRBD1 agrees at 11 bases. CDR3 length: 13 residues. V was clipped by 11 bases and J by 7 bases; unmatched bases: 9. CDR1 MNHNY and CDR2 SVGAGI come from the germline V gene (reference sequence). CDR3 region: CAGGTGGVFGYTF. The CDR3 nucleotides read TGTGCCGGGGGGACAGGGGGGGTTTTTGGCTACACCTTC.

Remarks on this clone: At one end the junction does not follow the germline gene, possibly because of a read error. The chain carries TRBV5-8 and TRBJ2-5; possible D gene TRBD1, 5 bases. Germline V gene sequence: CDR1 SGHTS, CDR2 YDEGEE. This CDR3 has 11 amino acids. The DNA of the CDR3 is TGTGCCAGCAGCTGGGGCGGACAACGGCACTTC. Protein sequence: CASSWGGQRHF. The variable domain in full, completed from reference TRBV5-8 and TRBJ2-5, reads EAGVTQSPTHLIKTRGQQATLRCSPISGHTSVYWYQQALGLGLQFLLWYDEGEERNRGNFPPRFSGRQFPNYSSELNVNALELEDSALYLCASSWGGQRHFGPGTRLLVL.

A word on this clone: Other nucleotide sequences in the sample specify the same CDR3. The V gene is TRBV6-1, the J gene TRBJ2-5; 7 nucleotides line up with TRBD1. Germline values: CDR1 MNHNS, CDR2 SASEGT. The CDR3 runs 17 residues. The V gene end was trimmed by 2 bases and the J gene end by 2 bases; junction bases not matched to a gene: 11. CDR3 sequence (DNA): TGTGCCAGCAGTGAAATGGACAGGCTAATAGGGCAAGAGACCCAGTACTTC. As protein: CASSEMDRLIGQETQYF.

The CDR3 region is CASSGLAGLGKETQYF. CDR3 DNA: TGTGCCAGCAGTGGGCTAGCGGGCTTAGGGAAAGAGACCCAGTACTTC. The chain has TRBV2 and TRBJ2-5, with 8 bases matching TRBD2. This CDR3 spans 16 amino acids. The germline CDR1 and CDR2 sequences are SNHLY and FYNNEI. The junction had 10 bases not matched to a gene; V was cut back by 4 bases and J by 3 bases.

The rearrangement joins TRBV4-1 to TRBJ2-7; maybe TRBD2 (6 bases). The V end lost 6 bases, the J end lost 5 bases, and 14 bases lay between the germline ends. The CDR3 loop spans 13 amino acids. CDR1 is MGHRA and CDR2 is YSYEKL in the germline V gene. Here the CDR3 DNA reads TGCGCCAGCAGGCTGCAGGCGGGGAACGAGCAGTACTTC. This gives the protein CASRLQAGNEQYF.

V gene TRBV27 combines with J gene TRBJ2-7; TRBD2 matches at 11 bases. The CDR3 loop spans 19 amino acids. Germline V gives CDR1 MNHEY, CDR2 SMNVEV (reference sequence). Trimming at V came to 5 bases and at J to 0 bases, leaving 15 bases not matched to a gene. The CDR3: CASSILLAGAPFSSYEQYF. The CDR3 nucleotides read TGTGCCAGCAGTATACTACTAGCGGGAGCCCCTTTTTCCTCCTACGAGCAGTACTTC.

V is TRBV19 and J is TRBJ2-1; 9 nucleotides match TRBD2. Germline values: CDR1 LNHDA, CDR2 SQIVND (reference sequence). There are 15 residues in the CDR3. Trimming at V came to 4 bases and at J to 8 bases, leaving 9 bases not matched to a gene. CDR3 DNA: TGTGCCAGTAGTAACCCGGGACTAGCTACATATGAGCAGTTCTTC. This encodes CASSNPGLATYEQFF.

This clone was seen only once. This sequence joins TRBV7-8 and TRBJ2-5; 7 bases fit TRBD2. The CDR3 runs 16 residues. Germline lookup yields CDR1 SGHVS and CDR2 FQNEAQ. Trimming at V came to 5 bases and at J to 2 bases, leaving 11 bases not matched to a gene. The CDR3 here is CASSLTRGEVQETQYF. The CDR3 DNA is TGTGCCAGCAGCCTCACCCGGGGGGAGGTACAAGAGACCCAGTACTTC.

The genes are TRBV27 and TRBJ2-7; perhaps TRBD1 as D (5 bases). Germline V gene sequence: CDR1 MNHEY, CDR2 SMNVEV (reference sequence). The CDR3 is 14 amino acids. Trimming shortened V by 0 bases and J by 1 base, and 7 bases separated the two germline ends. CDR3 region: CASSLSQGSYEQYF. The CDR3 nucleotides are TGTGCCAGCAGTTTATCGCAGGGTTCCTACGAGCAGTACTTC.

This chain joins TRBV7-8 and TRBJ1-3; no definite D call. The CDR3 sequence is 19 residues long. Trimming took 0 bases from V and 2 from J, leaving 20 bases between them. In germline, CDR1 is SGHVS, CDR2 FQNEAQ. CDR3 sequence: CASSLAVGLSSRTGNTIYF. In DNA form, the CDR3 reads TGTGCCAGCAGCTTAGCGGTGGGTCTCTCTAGCCGAACTGGAAACACCATATATTTT. Full variable domain (outside the CDR3, taken from reference TRBV7-8 and TRBJ1-3): GAGVSQSPRYKVAKRGQDVALRCDPISGHVSLFWYQQALGQGPEFLTYFQNEAQLDKSGLPSDRFFAERPEGSVSTLKIQRTQQEDSAVYLCASSLAVGLSSRTGNTIYFGEGSWLTVV.

The chain couples TRBV9 to TRBJ2-5; D unclear. There are 14 residues in the CDR3. V was cut by 3 bases and J by 5 bases, with 14 bases left in between. The germline V gene encodes CDR1 SGDLS and CDR2 YYNGEE. CDR3 sequence reads: CASSEAPAMETQYF. Here the CDR3 DNA reads TGTGCCAGCAGCGAGGCCCCAGCGATGGAGACCCAGTACTTC.

The chain's CDR3 is CASVEAGGTLGPQHF. In DNA form, the CDR3 reads TGTGCCAGCGTCGAGGCCGGGGGTACTCTGGGGCCCCAGCATTTT. V and J are TRBV2 and TRBJ1-5, with a weak D call TRBD1 (5 bases). The CDR3 covers 15 residues. CDR1 and CDR2 (germline): SNHLY, FYNNEI. V gave up 8 bases and J gave up 9 bases, with 23 bases separating them. Full variable domain (outside the CDR3, taken from reference TRBV2 and TRBJ1-5): EPEVTQTPSHQVTQMGQEVILRCVPISNHLYFYWYRQILGQKVEFLVSFYNNEISEKSEIFDDQFSVERPDGSNFTLKIRSTKLEDSAMYFCASVEAGGTLGPQHFGDGTRLSIL.

The rearrangement links TRBV30 to TRBJ2-7, with TRBD2 matching over 9 bases. V shed 5 bases, J shed 9 bases, and the junction held 11 bases outside the gene matches. The germline gives CDR1 GTSNPN, CDR2 SVGIG (reference sequence). The CDR3 is 13 residues long. The CDR3 sequence: CAWSAGTSKGQYF. The CDR3, as DNA: TGTGCCTGGTCCGCCGGGACTAGCAAAGGGCAGTACTTC.

V is TRBV7-9 and J is TRBJ1-3; 7 bases are a match to TRBD1. The V gene's germline CDR1 is SEHNR and CDR2 FQNEAQ (reference sequence). Trimming took 1 base from V and 0 from J; bases not matched to a gene: 3. This CDR3 is 16 amino acids long. The chain's CDR3 is CASSLGGTDSGNTIYF. As DNA, the CDR3 is TGTGCCAGCAGCTTAGGAGGGACAGACTCTGGAAACACCATATATTTT.

The genes are TRBV19 and TRBJ2-6; D might be TRBD1 (6 bases). The CDR3 spans 14 residues. From germline, CDR1 is LNHDA and CDR2 SQIVND (reference sequence). V lost 7 bases to trimming and J lost 0 bases, with 7 bases between them. The CDR3 reads CASTDSSGANVLTF. CDR3 nucleotides: TGTGCCAGTACGGACAGCTCTGGGGCCAACGTCCTGACTTTC.

This chain connects TRBV2 to TRBJ2-1, with D perhaps TRBD2 (5 bases). Germline CDR1 is SNHLY and CDR2 is FYNNEI. CDR3 length: 12 amino acids. With 3 bases removed from V and 7 bases from J, the gap between germline ends came to 7 bases. The CDR3, as DNA: TGTGCCAGCAGTGATCCGGGGAATGAGCAGTTCTTC. Its translation is CASSDPGNEQFF.

This chain links TRBV23-1 with TRBJ2-5; 7 bases align to TRBD1. The J call may be wrong; the DNA end is better matched by TRBJ2-7. TRBV23-1 is an open reading frame, and its role is uncertain. The CDR3 totals 12 residues. CDR3 region: CASSQNRGEQYF. CDR3 sequence (DNA): TGCGCCAGCAGTCAAAACAGGGGCGAGCAGTACTTC.

This clone was observed a few times. V gene TRBV7-2 combines with J gene TRBJ2-4; possible D gene TRBD2, 5 bases. In germline, CDR1 is SGHTA, CDR2 FQGNSA. With 4 bases removed from V and 1 base from J, the gap between germline ends came to 11 bases. The CDR3 totals 15 residues. DNA for the CDR3: TGTGCCAGCAGCTCGCGGGCGCAGGCCAAAAACATTCAGTACTTC. Translated, it gives CASSSRAQAKNIQYF.

The rearrangement links TRBV7-8 to TRBJ2-1; 9 nucleotides match TRBD2. This CDR3 region has 12 residues. Germline V gene data show CDR1 as SGHVS and CDR2 as FQNEAQ. The trim removed 7 bases at V and 10 bases at J, leaving 5 bases unmatched. The CDR3 DNA reads TGTGCCAGCACTATAGCGGGAGTAGAGCAGTTCTTC. Protein: CASTIAGVEQFF.

The chain recombines TRBV27 with TRBJ1-1, with TRBD1 identical over 10 bases. This CDR3 region has 15 residues. From germline, CDR1 is MNHEY and CDR2 SMNVEV (reference sequence). V gave up 5 bases and J gave up 5 bases; unmatched junction bases: 8. CDR3 sequence: CASSHTTGGATEAFF. For the CDR3, the DNA is TGTGCCAGCAGTCATACGACAGGGGGCGCGACTGAAGCTTTCTTT.

This clone appeared a few times. The chain carries TRBV14 and TRBJ2-7, with TRBD2 matching over 9 bases. Per germline, CDR1 SGHDN and CDR2 FVKESK. Germline trimming cut 1 base from V and 4 bases from J; bases unmatched to any gene: 11. The CDR3 runs 17 residues. CDR3 in amino acids: CASSQVSAGGKGYEQYF. For the CDR3, the DNA is TGTGCCAGCAGCCAAGTGTCTGCGGGGGGGAAAGGTTACGAGCAGTACTTC.

The J gene is TRBJ2-7, the V gene TRBV4-1, with a weak D call TRBD2 (6 bases). This CDR3 is 15 amino acids long. The germline V gene has CDR1 MGHRA and CDR2 YSYEKL. V was pared by 1 base and J by 1 base, with 11 bases between. The CDR3 here is CASSQGVAVSYEQYF. The CDR3 nucleotides are TGCGCCAGCAGCCAAGGAGTAGCGGTTTCCTACGAGCAGTACTTC.

This chain joins TRBV7-9 and TRBJ2-7; 9 positions match TRBD1. The CDR3 has 15 amino acids. Trimming at V came to 5 bases and at J to 3 bases, leaving 8 bases not matched to a gene. Germline assignment: CDR1 SEHNR and CDR2 FQNEAQ (reference sequence). The CDR3 protein is CASSAPGQGFYEQYF. CDR3 nucleotides: TGTGCCAGCAGCGCGCCGGGACAGGGATTCTACGAGCAGTACTTC.

The CDR3 region is CASSLGGLPNEQYF. The CDR3 bases are TGTGCCAGCAGCTTAGGAGGCCTGCCCAACGAGCAGTACTTC. The rearrangement uses TRBV11-3 and TRBJ2-5; no clear D gene. The J call may be in error: the DNA end matches TRBJ2-7 better. The CDR3 totals 14 residues. Looked up from germline, CDR1 is SGHNT and CDR2 is YENEEA.

The V gene is TRBV28, the J gene TRBJ1-1; no definite D call. The CDR3 has 16 residues. Germline V lookup: CDR1 MDHEN, CDR2 SYDVKM. Trimming pared 7 bases from V and 0 bases from J, leaving 18 bases between. The CDR3, as DNA: TGTGCCAGCACCGAACTCTCCGGGATCATGAACACTGAAGCTTTCTTT. Translated: CASTELSGIMNTEAFF. The full variable domain, its missing parts supplied by reference TRBV28 and TRBJ1-1, is DVKVTQSSRYLVKRTGEKVFLECVQDMDHENMFWYRQDPGLGLRLIYFSYDVKMKEKGDIPEGYSVSREKKERFSLILESASTNQTSMYLCASTELSGIMNTEAFFGQGTRLTVV.

V is TRBV5-1 and J is TRBJ2-3; 11 bases are a match to TRBD2. The CDR3 is 18 amino acids. The V gene's germline CDR1 is SGHRS and CDR2 YFSETQ. Trimming removed 1 base from V and 0 bases from J; junction bases left unmatched: 7. Here the CDR3 reads CASSLRLAGGPSTDTQYF. The CDR3 DNA follows: TGCGCCAGCAGCTTGAGGCTAGCGGGGGGTCCTAGCACAGATACGCAGTATTTT. The variable domain in full, with the rest retrieved from reference TRBV5-1 and TRBJ2-3, is KAGVTQTPRYLIKTRGQQVTLSCSPISGHRSVSWYQQTPGQGLQFLFEYFSETQRNKGNFPGRFSGRQFSNSRSEMNVSTLELGDSALYLCASSLRLAGGPSTDTQYFGPGTRLTVL.

The V gene is TRBV7-6, the J gene TRBJ1-4, with 10 bases fitting TRBD1. Germline values: CDR1 SGHVS, CDR2 FNYEAQ. CDR3 size: 16 residues. The V segment lost 5 bases and the J segment 5 bases; nucleotides outside the gene matches: 8. For the CDR3, the DNA is TGTGCCAGCAGCGCATTCGGGACAGGGGACAATGAAAAACTGTTTTTT. Translation: CASSAFGTGDNEKLFF.